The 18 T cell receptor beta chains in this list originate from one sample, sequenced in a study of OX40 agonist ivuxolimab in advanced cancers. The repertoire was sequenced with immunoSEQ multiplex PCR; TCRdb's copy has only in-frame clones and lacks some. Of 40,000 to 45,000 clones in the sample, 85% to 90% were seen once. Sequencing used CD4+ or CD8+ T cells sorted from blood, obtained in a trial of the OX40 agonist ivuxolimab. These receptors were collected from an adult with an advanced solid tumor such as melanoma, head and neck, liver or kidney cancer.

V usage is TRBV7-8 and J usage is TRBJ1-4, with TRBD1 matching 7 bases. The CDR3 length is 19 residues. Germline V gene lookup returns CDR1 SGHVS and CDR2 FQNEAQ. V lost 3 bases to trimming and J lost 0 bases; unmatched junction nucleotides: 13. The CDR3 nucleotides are TGTGCCAGCAGCTTGGAGACAGGGACGGGTTCCCCAACTAATGAAAAACTGTTTTTT. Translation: CASSLETGTGSPTNEKLFF.

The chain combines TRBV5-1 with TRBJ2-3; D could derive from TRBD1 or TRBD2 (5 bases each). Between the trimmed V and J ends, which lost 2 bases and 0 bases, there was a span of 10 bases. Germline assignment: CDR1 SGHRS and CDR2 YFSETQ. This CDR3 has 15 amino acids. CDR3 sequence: CASSLGTHSTDTQYF. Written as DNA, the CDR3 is TGCGCCAGCAGCTTAGGGACCCACAGCACAGATACGCAGTATTTT.

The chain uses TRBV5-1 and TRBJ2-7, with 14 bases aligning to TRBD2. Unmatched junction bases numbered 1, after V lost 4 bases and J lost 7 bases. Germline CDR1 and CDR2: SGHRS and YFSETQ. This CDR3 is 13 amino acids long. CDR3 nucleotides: TGCGCCAGCAGCCGGACTAGCGGGGGGGAGCAGTACTTC. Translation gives CASSRTSGGEQYF.

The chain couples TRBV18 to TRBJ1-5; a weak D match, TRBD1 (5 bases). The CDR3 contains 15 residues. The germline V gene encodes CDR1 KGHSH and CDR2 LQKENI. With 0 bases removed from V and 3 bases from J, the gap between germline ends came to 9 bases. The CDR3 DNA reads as TGTGCCAGCTCACCACCCGGGGACTCCAATCAGCCCCAGCATTTT. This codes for CASSPPGDSNQPQHF.

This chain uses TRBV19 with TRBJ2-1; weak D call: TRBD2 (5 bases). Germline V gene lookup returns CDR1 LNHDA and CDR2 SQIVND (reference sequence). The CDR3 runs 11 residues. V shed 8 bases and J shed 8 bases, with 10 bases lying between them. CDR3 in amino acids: CASQLADEQFF. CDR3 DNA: TGTGCCAGTCAGCTAGCCGATGAGCAGTTCTTC.

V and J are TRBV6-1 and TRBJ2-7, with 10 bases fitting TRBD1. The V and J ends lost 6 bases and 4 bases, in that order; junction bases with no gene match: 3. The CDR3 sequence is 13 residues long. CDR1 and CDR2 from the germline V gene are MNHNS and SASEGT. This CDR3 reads CASRRGQGYEQYF. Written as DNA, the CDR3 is TGTGCCAGCAGGCGGGGACAGGGGTACGAGCAGTACTTC.

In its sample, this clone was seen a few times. CDR3 sequence reads: CASSPNSNQPQHF. As DNA, the CDR3 is TGTGCCAGCAGCCCCAATAGCAATCAGCCCCAGCATTTT. The V gene is TRBV7-2, the J gene TRBJ1-5; D uncertain. The length of the CDR3 is 13 residues. Trimming shortened V by 5 bases and J by 0 bases, and 5 bases separated the two germline ends. The germline CDR1 and CDR2 sequences are SGHTA and FQGNSA.

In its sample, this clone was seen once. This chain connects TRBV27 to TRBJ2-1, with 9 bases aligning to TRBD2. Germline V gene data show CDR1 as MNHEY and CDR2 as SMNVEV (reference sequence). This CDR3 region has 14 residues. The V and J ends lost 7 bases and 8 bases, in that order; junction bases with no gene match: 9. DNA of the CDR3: TGTGCCAGCACCCCCTTAGCGGGAGCACATGAGCAGTTCTTC. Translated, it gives CASTPLAGAHEQFF.

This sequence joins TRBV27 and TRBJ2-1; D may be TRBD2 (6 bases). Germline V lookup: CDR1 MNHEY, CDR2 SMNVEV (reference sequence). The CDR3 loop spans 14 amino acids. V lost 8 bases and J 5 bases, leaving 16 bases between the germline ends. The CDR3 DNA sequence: TGTGCCAGCGGTAGGCGGTGGGGGGACAATGAGCAGTTCTTC. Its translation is CASGRRWGDNEQFF.

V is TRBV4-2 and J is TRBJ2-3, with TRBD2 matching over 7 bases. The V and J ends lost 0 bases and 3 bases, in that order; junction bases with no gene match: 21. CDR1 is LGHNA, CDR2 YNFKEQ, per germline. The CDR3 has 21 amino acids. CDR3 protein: CASSQDRGAGIGGGRTDTQYF. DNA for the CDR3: TGTGCCAGCAGCCAAGATAGGGGAGCGGGGATCGGGGGAGGTAGGACAGATACGCAGTATTTT.

This CDR3 is CASSLTTGGSGELFF. The CDR3 nucleotides read TGTGCCAGCAGTTTGACAACAGGGGGATCCGGGGAGCTGTTTTTT. J is TRBJ2-2 and V is TRBV27, with 8 bases that match TRBD1. CDR3 length equals 15 residues. Germline V lookup: CDR1 MNHEY, CDR2 SMNVEV (reference sequence). The J segment lost 6 bases and the V segment lost 3 bases, leaving 6 bases of the junction unmatched.

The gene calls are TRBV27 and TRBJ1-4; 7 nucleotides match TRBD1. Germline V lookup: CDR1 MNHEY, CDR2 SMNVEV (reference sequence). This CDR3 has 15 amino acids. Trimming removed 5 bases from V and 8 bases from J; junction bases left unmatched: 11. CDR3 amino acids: CASSVYRGDREKLFF. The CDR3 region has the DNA TGTGCCAGCAGTGTATACAGGGGAGATCGGGAAAAACTGTTTTTT.

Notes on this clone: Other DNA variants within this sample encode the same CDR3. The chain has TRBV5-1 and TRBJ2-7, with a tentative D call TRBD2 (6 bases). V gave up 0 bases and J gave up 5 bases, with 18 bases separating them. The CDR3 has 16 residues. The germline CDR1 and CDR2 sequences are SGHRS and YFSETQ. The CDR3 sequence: CASSLGWRRGGDEQYF. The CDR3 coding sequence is TGCGCCAGCAGCTTGGGATGGCGGAGGGGTGGGGACGAGCAGTACTTC.

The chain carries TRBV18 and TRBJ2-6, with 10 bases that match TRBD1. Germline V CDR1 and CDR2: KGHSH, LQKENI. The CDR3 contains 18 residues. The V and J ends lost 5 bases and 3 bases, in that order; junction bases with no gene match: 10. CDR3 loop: CASSVPGQGSSGANVLTF. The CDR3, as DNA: TGTGCCAGCTCAGTCCCGGGACAGGGGAGTAGTGGGGCCAACGTCCTGACTTTC.

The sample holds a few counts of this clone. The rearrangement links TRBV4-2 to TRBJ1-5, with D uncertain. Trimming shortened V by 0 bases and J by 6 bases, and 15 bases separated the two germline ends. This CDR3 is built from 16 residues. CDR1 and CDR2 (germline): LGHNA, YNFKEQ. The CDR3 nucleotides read TGTGCCAGCAGCCAAGATGAGTCTGCAGGAATTCAGCCCCAGCATTTT. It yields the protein CASSQDESAGIQPQHF.

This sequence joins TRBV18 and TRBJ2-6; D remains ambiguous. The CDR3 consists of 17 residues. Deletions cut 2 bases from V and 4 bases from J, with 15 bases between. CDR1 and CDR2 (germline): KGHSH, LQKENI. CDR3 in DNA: TGTGCCAGCTCACCAACACAGCTACTTGCCGGGGCCAACGTCCTGACTTTC. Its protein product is CASSPTQLLAGANVLTF.

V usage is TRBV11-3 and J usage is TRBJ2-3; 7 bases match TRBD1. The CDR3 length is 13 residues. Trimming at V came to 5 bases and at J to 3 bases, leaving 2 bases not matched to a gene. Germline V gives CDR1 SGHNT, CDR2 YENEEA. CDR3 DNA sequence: TGTGCCAGCAGCAGGGGGCTTACAGATACGCAGTATTTT. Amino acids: CASSRGLTDTQYF.

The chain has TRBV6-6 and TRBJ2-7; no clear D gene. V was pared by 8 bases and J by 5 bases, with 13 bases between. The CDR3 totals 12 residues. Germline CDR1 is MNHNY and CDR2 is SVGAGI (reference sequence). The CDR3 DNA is TGTGCCAGCGGCCCAACAGTAAACGAGCAGTACTTC. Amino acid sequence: CASGPTVNEQYF.